Reported below is one T cell receptor (beta chain). Its antigen is not known. The assay was immunoSEQ multiplex PCR, and TCRdb's table has in-frame clones only and misses some. The data show about 98,000 clones, roughly 87% seen once. Germline assignment: CDR1 ENHRY and CDR2 SYGVKD. This CDR3 has 14 residues. The V and J ends lost 9 bases and 10 bases respectively, with 22 bases between them. The data derive from a study of cytomegalovirus exposure and HLA in healthy donors. Overall study context: Both the roughly 120 validation repertoires and the 500 to 700 first-cohort repertoires used the same platform, as reported by a later analysis. Study conclusions and caveats: Reportedly, diagnosis of cytomegalovirus status by the classifier showed high specificity and sensitivity. First-cohort TCR clusters were later found to tend to co-occur in the roughly 130 validation repertoires. In vitro testing confirmed three CMV-associated chains as specific for CMV antigens.

Sequences were obtained from PBMCs. The sequence was collected from a man aged 18-30 years in good health and CMV-seropositive. J is TRBJ2-1 and V is TRBV10-3; maybe TRBD2 (5 bases). The DNA for the CDR3 is TGTGCCATTCGGAAACAACGGGCGGGTGGGGAGCAGTTCTTC. Translated, it gives CAIRKQRAGGEQFF.